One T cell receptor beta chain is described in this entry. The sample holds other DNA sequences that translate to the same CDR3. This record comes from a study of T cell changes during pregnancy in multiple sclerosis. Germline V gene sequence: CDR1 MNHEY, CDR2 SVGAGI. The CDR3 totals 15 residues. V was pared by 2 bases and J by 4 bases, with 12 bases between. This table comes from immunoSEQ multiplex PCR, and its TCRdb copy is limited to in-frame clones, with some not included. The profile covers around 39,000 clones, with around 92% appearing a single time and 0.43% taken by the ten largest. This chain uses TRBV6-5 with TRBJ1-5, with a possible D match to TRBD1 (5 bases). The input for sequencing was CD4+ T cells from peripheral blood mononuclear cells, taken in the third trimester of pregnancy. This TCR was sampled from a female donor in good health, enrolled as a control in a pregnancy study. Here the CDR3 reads CASSYRQPSNQPQHF. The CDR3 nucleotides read TGTGCCAGCAGTTACCGACAGCCCTCAAATCAGCCCCAGCATTTT.